The 2 T cell receptor beta chains below all came from one sample that was sequenced in a study of blood T cells in healthy people across ages. The use of a sample-barcoded 5' primer and a J-beta primer mix characterized a second PCR of roughly 7 to 11 cycles. MiXCR, applied by TCRdb to the 5' RACE reads, yields one record per CDR3 protein. The sample yields 850,000 to 950,000 distinct CDR3 sequences, 29% seen once. The sample was blood. The receptors stem from a woman over 75 in good health.

In the case of this clonotype: Possible read error: a much larger clone is one base away. V gene TRBV5-5 combines with J gene TRBJ1-2; the D gene is possibly TRBD1 (5 bases). This CDR3 is built from 14 residues. Trimming stripped 4 bases from V and 7 bases from J, with 17 bases between. CDR1 SGHKS and CDR2 YYEKEE come from the germline V gene (reference sequence). The CDR3 reads CASSRTGGAGGYTF. The CDR3 DNA reads TGTGCCAGCAGCCGGACTGGGGGTGCAGGTGGCTACACCTTC.

This clonotype has a handful of counts. This chain links TRBV3-1 with TRBJ2-2; TRBD2 aligns across 11 bases. Losses at the gene ends were 4 bases for V and 7 bases for J; bases not matched to a gene: 5. Germline assignment: CDR1 LGHDT and CDR2 YNNKEL (reference sequence). This CDR3 comprises 15 residues. CDR3 protein: CASSRLAGGVGELFF. CDR3 DNA sequence: TGTGCCAGCAGCCGTCTAGCGGGGGGAGTCGGGGAGCTGTTTTTT.